Shown below are 26 T cell receptor beta chains from a single sample sequenced in a study of breast tumors, draining lymph nodes, adjacent tissues. MiXCR, applied by TCRdb to the multiplex PCR reads, yields one record per CDR3 protein. The table has 45,000 or so distinct CDR3 sequences, approximately 22% seen once. Material: breast tumor tissue. These receptors all come from a female donor with breast cancer. Some clones in this sample may be carry-over from other donors' samples.

By frequency in the sample, this clonotype is medium-sized. The CDR3 DNA is TGTGCCAGCAGGACTTACAGCGATTCACCCCTCCACTTT. Translating it yields CASRTYSDSPLHF. The V gene is TRBV7-6, the J gene TRBJ1-6; D remains ambiguous. V lost 6 bases and J 8 bases, leaving 11 bases between the germline ends. The germline gives CDR1 SGHVS, CDR2 FNYEAQ. This CDR3 contains 13 residues.

This clonotype occurred many times. This chain links TRBV5-6 with TRBJ2-3; D might be TRBD2 (5 bases). Germline CDR1 is SGHDT and CDR2 is YYEEEE. This CDR3 region has 14 residues. V was clipped by 0 bases and J by 2 bases, with 7 bases between them. CDR3 residues: CASSLARVTDTQYF. In DNA, the CDR3 is TGTGCCAGCAGCTTGGCGCGGGTCACAGATACGCAGTATTTT.

This clonotype was observed many times. The V gene is TRBV7-9, the J gene TRBJ2-5; D remains ambiguous. Germline V gives CDR1 SEHNR, CDR2 FQNEAQ (reference sequence). The CDR3 is made up of 12 amino acids. Trimming pared 1 base from V and 3 bases from J, leaving 3 bases between. The CDR3 DNA reads TGTGCCAGCAGCTTAGGGGAAGAGACCCAGTACTTC. Amino acids: CASSLGEETQYF.

This rearrangement joins TRBV12-3 or TRBV12-4 to TRBJ2-7, with D perhaps TRBD2 (5 bases). The germline V and J ends were trimmed by 3 bases and 7 bases, with 19 bases remaining between them. The CDR3 sequence is 15 residues long. CDR3 nucleotides: TGTGCCAGCAGTTTCGAGGTGGGGTTCTCGGGGGAGCAGTACTTC. It specifies CASSFEVGFSGEQYF.

The table lists this clonotype with a few counts. CDR3 protein: CASSLSIPSGSRETQYF. CDR3 sequence (DNA): TGTGCCAGCAGTTTATCGATACCTAGCGGGAGCCGAGAGACCCAGTACTTC. The chain links TRBV27 to TRBJ2-5; TRBD2 aligns across 10 bases. V lost 0 bases, J lost 4 bases, and 8 bases stayed unmatched. This CDR3 has 17 residues. Germline CDR1 MNHEY, CDR2 SMNVEV (reference sequence).

Many counts were recorded for this clonotype. V usage is TRBV5-8 and J usage is TRBJ2-5; 7 positions agree with TRBD1. Germline values: CDR1 SGHTS, CDR2 YDEGEE. This CDR3 region has 13 residues. The V gene end was trimmed by 7 bases and the J gene end by 2 bases; junction bases not matched to a gene: 5. The CDR3 DNA reads TGTGCCAGCCGAGGGACAGCGCAAGAGACCCAGTACTTC. Translation gives CASRGTAQETQYF.

This clonotype was observed at least ten times. The chain recombines TRBV6-4 with TRBJ2-1; no definite D call. Trimming removed 6 bases from V and 10 bases from J, with 19 bases in between. This CDR3 comprises 14 residues. The V gene's germline CDR1 is MRHNA and CDR2 SNTAGT. The CDR3 region is CASRPQAGVLEQFF. The CDR3 DNA sequence: TGTGCCAGCAGACCTCAGGCAGGAGTGTTGGAGCAGTTCTTC.

This clonotype was detected ten times or more. The chain has TRBV14 and TRBJ1-4, with D perhaps matching TRBD1 (5 bases). Trimming took 0 bases from V and 8 from J, leaving 13 bases between them. This CDR3 region has 15 residues. Germline V gives CDR1 SGHDN, CDR2 FVKESK. CDR3 loop: CASSQDGREGEKLFF. The CDR3 DNA reads TGTGCCAGCAGCCAAGATGGCAGGGAGGGGGAAAAACTGTTTTTT.

This clonotype was counted many times. The rearrangement links TRBV4-1 to TRBJ2-3, with D tentatively TRBD2 (5 bases). V shed 4 bases and J shed 14 bases, with 16 bases lying between them. Germline assignment: CDR1 MGHRA and CDR2 YSYEKL. CDR3 length: 12 residues. CDR3 loop: CASSLPGRGLYF. DNA of the CDR3: TGCGCCAGCAGCCTCCCGGGCCGGGGTTTGTATTTT.

The genes are TRBV5-1 and TRBJ2-7; either TRBD1 or TRBD2 may fit D (6 bases each). CDR3 length equals 14 residues. The V gene's germline CDR1 is SGHRS and CDR2 YFSETQ. With 2 bases removed from V and 4 bases from J, the gap between germline ends came to 13 bases. CDR3 residues: CASSLGGLRYEQYF. Here the CDR3 DNA reads TGCGCCAGCAGCTTAGGGGGGCTCAGGTACGAGCAGTACTTC.

This clonotype has more than one count but fewer than ten. The V call is TRBV6-6, the J call TRBJ1-4; tentatively, D is TRBD1 (6 bases). The CDR3 loop spans 15 amino acids. V was shortened by 6 bases and J by 2 bases, with 13 bases between the two germline ends. Germline V gene sequence: CDR1 MNHNY, CDR2 SVGAGI (reference sequence). CDR3 coding DNA: TGTGCCAGCAGAGACGGGGGGCGGACTAATGAAAAACTGTTTTTT. It encodes CASRDGGRTNEKLFF.

The sample holds a few counts of this clonotype. This chain uses TRBV6-6 with TRBJ2-4, with no clear D. Germline V gene lookup returns CDR1 MNHNY and CDR2 SVGAGI (reference sequence). The CDR3 runs to 12 residues. V shed 7 bases and J shed 8 bases, with 12 bases lying between them. The CDR3 sequence: CASNRPPHIQYF. The CDR3 nucleotides are TGTGCCAGCAACAGACCCCCTCACATTCAGTACTTC.

The V and J genes are TRBV9 and TRBJ2-2; D could derive from TRBD1 or TRBD2 (6 bases each). The V gene's germline CDR1 is SGDLS and CDR2 YYNGEE. Deletions cut 0 bases from V and 6 bases from J, with 12 bases between. The CDR3 loop spans 15 amino acids. The CDR3 region has the DNA TGTGCCAGCAGCGTAGGTTCGGGGGCTCCCGGGGAGCTGTTTTTT. It yields the protein CASSVGSGAPGELFF.

There are a few counts of this clonotype. This chain uses TRBV7-3 with TRBJ1-1, with 8 nucleotides matching TRBD1. This CDR3 spans 13 amino acids. Germline V gene data show CDR1 as SGHTA and CDR2 as FQGTGA. Trimming at V came to 5 bases and at J to 3 bases, leaving 2 bases not matched to a gene. The CDR3 here is CASSPDRDTEAFF. CDR3 nucleotide sequence: TGTGCCAGCAGCCCGGACAGGGACACTGAAGCTTTCTTT.

This clonotype was seen many times. The V call is TRBV7-9, the J call TRBJ1-2; D gene unclear. Trimming removed 5 bases at V and 4 bases at J, with 17 bases between. Germline lookup yields CDR1 SEHNR and CDR2 FQNEAQ (reference sequence). The CDR3 loop spans 15 amino acids. CDR3 in amino acids: CASSPSRPEVYGYTF. The CDR3 DNA is TGTGCCAGCAGCCCCTCCCGTCCCGAAGTCTATGGCTACACCTTC.

This clonotype was seen at least ten times. V usage is TRBV10-3 and J usage is TRBJ2-2; tentative D call: TRBD1 (5 bases). With 3 bases removed from V and 6 bases from J, the gap between germline ends came to 5 bases. Germline lookup yields CDR1 ENHRY and CDR2 SYGVKD. The CDR3 extends over 12 amino acids. The CDR3 DNA is TGTGCCATCAGTGAAGGGGCCGGGGAGCTGTTTTTT. It is translated as CAISEGAGELFF.

This clonotype was picked up many times. J is TRBJ2-5 and V is TRBV29-1, with 11 bases that match TRBD2. CDR3 length: 15 amino acids. Unmatched junction bases numbered 10, after V lost 6 bases and J lost 4 bases. CDR1 and CDR2 (germline): SQVTM, ANQGSEA. The CDR3, as DNA: TGCAGCGTCACCCTTCTAGCGGGGGGAGGAGAGACCCAGTACTTC. Protein product: CSVTLLAGGGETQYF.

This clonotype was detected many times. The rearrangement joins TRBV20-1 to TRBJ1-2; 12 positions match TRBD1. CDR3 size: 16 residues. V dropped 4 bases and J dropped 8; count of bases not matched to a gene: 14. Per the germline V gene, CDR1 is DFQATT and CDR2 is SNEGSKA (reference sequence). In nucleotides, the CDR3 is TGCAGTGCTATCCGACCGGGACAGGGGGCCTTAGGGGGCTACACCTTC. This sequence encodes CSAIRPGQGALGGYTF.

This clonotype was counted many times. The chain employs TRBV19 and TRBJ2-5; maybe TRBD1 (5 bases). The germline V and J ends were trimmed by 4 bases and 3 bases, with 9 bases remaining between them. This CDR3 is built from 13 residues. Germline-derived CDR1 and CDR2 are LNHDA and SQIVND (reference sequence). Here the CDR3 DNA reads TGTGCCAGTAGTAGACAGAAGAAAGAGACCCAGTACTTC. This codes for CASSRQKKETQYF.

This clonotype has a count of ten or more. This chain joins TRBV9 and TRBJ2-2; 9 bases line up with TRBD1. The J segment lost 6 bases and the V segment lost 0 bases, leaving 6 bases of the junction unmatched. The germline V gene encodes CDR1 SGDLS and CDR2 YYNGEE. The CDR3 sequence is 16 residues long. This CDR3 is CASSVATGQGAGELFF. CDR3 sequence (DNA): TGTGCCAGCAGCGTAGCTACGGGACAGGGTGCCGGGGAGCTGTTTTTT.

At least ten counts were recorded for this clonotype. V is TRBV29-1 and J is TRBJ2-1; D may be TRBD1 (5 bases). This CDR3 is 17 amino acids long. V lost 1 base to trimming and J lost 0 bases, with 16 bases between them. Germline V gene lookup returns CDR1 SQVTM and CDR2 ANQGSEA. The CDR3 is CSVEGTQGQSSYNEQFF. CDR3 nucleotide sequence: TGCAGCGTTGAAGGGACACAAGGTCAAAGCTCCTACAATGAGCAGTTCTTC.

This clonotype appeared many times. The genes are TRBV24-1 and TRBJ1-2; TRBD1 might be the D (5 bases). From germline, CDR1 is KGHDR and CDR2 SFDVKD. The CDR3 loop spans 14 amino acids. V was pared by 7 bases and J by 4 bases, with 15 bases between. The CDR3, as DNA: TGTGCCACCAGCCGAGGGGAATCCTCCTATGGCTACACCTTC. It encodes CATSRGESSYGYTF.

As to this clonotype: This may come from a read error, since a much larger clone is one base off. The chain is built from TRBV29-1 and TRBJ2-1; D gene unclear. The CDR3 runs to 9 residues. The V gene's germline CDR1 is SQVTM and CDR2 ANQGSEA. CDR3 in DNA: TGCAGCGTTGAAGATGAGCAGCTCTTC. This sequence encodes CSVEDEQLF.

This clonotype showed up many times. The rearrangement joins TRBV24-1 to TRBJ1-4; 7 bases align to TRBD1. The V segment lost 3 bases and the J segment 10 bases; nucleotides outside the gene matches: 7. CDR1 is KGHDR and CDR2 is SFDVKD in the germline V gene. The CDR3 consists of 14 residues. CDR3 residues: CATSDPRQGGKLFF. CDR3 nucleotide sequence: TGTGCCACCAGTGATCCCCGACAGGGAGGAAAACTGTTTTTT.

This clonotype was picked up a small number of times. The chain carries TRBV6-5 and TRBJ2-1; maybe TRBD1 (6 bases). Germline lookup yields CDR1 MNHEY and CDR2 SVGAGI. The CDR3 extends over 13 amino acids. V was cut by 6 bases and J by 4 bases, with 10 bases left in between. CDR3 residues: CASRRDNYNEQFF. The CDR3 DNA follows: TGTGCCAGCAGGAGGGACAATTACAATGAGCAGTTCTTC.

In its sample, this clonotype was seen many times. A much larger clone differs from this one at a single base, so this may be a read error. The chain couples TRBV6-5 to TRBJ2-7; 9 bases map to TRBD2. V shed 2 bases, J shed 2 bases, and the junction held 4 bases outside the gene matches. Germline loops: CDR1 MNHEY, CDR2 SVGAGI. This CDR3 has 15 amino acids. Written as DNA, the CDR3 is TGTGCCAGCAGTTACCGGACTAGCGCGACCTACGAGCAGTACTTC. Its translation is CASSYRTSATYEQYF.